Described below is a single T cell receptor beta chain sequence and its context. Its cognate antigen is unknown. TCRdb recomputed calls from the reads with MiXCR, one row per CDR3 protein. Here the sample spans some 440,000 distinct CDR3 sequences, around 32% being singletons. This sample was taken from a study of T cell repertoires in cytomegalovirus infection. Study context: In public TCR beta signatures, there were indications of both CMV infection and matching HLA type. Whole-study results and caveats: What dominated the ex vivo response were HLA-C-restricted CMV-specific TCR beta clonotypes. Totalled public TCR beta family frequency picked out people who carried CMV plus the relevant HLA.

Germline loops: CDR1 SGHAT, CDR2 FQNNGV. Trimming took 6 bases from V and 0 from J, leaving 12 bases between them. This CDR3 region has 14 residues. The receptor's source is a human donor in good health (CMV status not recorded). Some clones in this sample may be carry-over from other donors' samples. Sample: PBMCs. The chain links TRBV11-2 to TRBJ2-7; D gene unclear. CDR3 region: CASRPSSDSYEQYF. DNA for the CDR3: TGTGCCAGCAGACCAAGTTCGGACTCCTACGAGCAGTACTTC.